A selection of T cell receptor beta chains follows, all from one sample in a study of T-cell reconstitution after alpha-beta-depleted transplantation in children. TCRdb called the PCR reads again in MiXCR, with one record for every CDR3 protein. Here the sample spans about 440,000 distinct CDR3 sequences, 43% being singletons. Sequencing used PBMCs, obtained before TCRalphabeta/CD19-depleted stem cell transplant. These receptors originate from a girl aged 2 to 9 with aplastic anemia, due to receive a stem cell transplant. Both conserved end residues are part of each CDR3. D genes are given only for firm matches. Where a row states a size, it is once, few, many or the class of an expanded clone; other rows omit it.

D gene: NA; J gene: TRBJ2-7; clone size: many; V gene: TRBV10-3; CDR3 protein: CAIKDTAYEQYF; CDR3 DNA: TGTGCCATCAAGGACACAGCCTACGAGCAGTACTTC
D gene: NA; J gene: TRBJ2-5; clone size: NA; V gene: TRBV4-2; CDR3 protein: CASSQEGRRVETQYF; CDR3 DNA: TGTGCCAGCAGCCAAGAGGGCCGGCGGGTAGAGACCCAGTACTTC
D gene: NA; J gene: TRBJ2-3; clone size: many; V gene: TRBV7-9; CDR3 protein: CASRAPGAADTQYF; CDR3 DNA: TGTGCCAGCAGGGCTCCCGGAGCGGCAGATACGCAGTATTTT
D gene: NA; J gene: TRBJ2-3; clone size: NA; V gene: TRBV5-1; CDR3 protein: CASSPSSAADTQYF; CDR3 DNA: TGCGCCAGCAGCCCTAGTAGCGCGGCAGATACGCAGTATTTT
D gene: NA; J gene: TRBJ2-5; clone size: NA; V gene: TRBV7-2; CDR3 protein: CASSLFTHQETQYF; CDR3 DNA: TGTGCCAGCAGCTTATTCACCCATCAAGAGACCCAGTACTTC
D gene: TRBD1; J gene: TRBJ2-7; clone size: NA; V gene: TRBV7-9; CDR3 protein: CASSSPTGGYEQYF; CDR3 DNA: TGTGCCAGCAGCTCCCCAACAGGGGGCTACGAGCAGTACTTC
D gene: NA; J gene: TRBJ2-2; clone size: many; V gene: TRBV5-1; CDR3 protein: CATRRQVATGELFF; CDR3 DNA: TGCGCCACGAGGAGGCAGGTAGCCACCGGGGAGCTGTTTTTT
D gene: NA; J gene: TRBJ1-1; clone size: few; V gene: TRBV19; CDR3 protein: CACLGRMHTEAFF; CDR3 DNA: TGTGCCTGCCTAGGACGGATGCACACTGAAGCTTTCTTT
D gene: NA; J gene: TRBJ2-3; clone size: NA; V gene: TRBV10-3; CDR3 protein: CAISDRGGPTDTQYF; CDR3 DNA: TGTGCCATCAGTGATAGGGGCGGACCCACAGATACGCAGTATTTT
D gene: TRBD2; J gene: TRBJ2-3; clone size: NA; V gene: TRBV20-1; CDR3 protein: CSAIAGGPTDTQYF; CDR3 DNA: TGCAGTGCGATAGCGGGAGGGCCAACAGATACGCAGTATTTT
D gene: TRBD2; J gene: TRBJ2-3; clone size: NA; V gene: TRBV4-1; CDR3 protein: CASSHLLAGTTDTQYF; CDR3 DNA: TGCGCCAGCAGCCACTTACTAGCGGGAACCACAGATACGCAGTATTTT
D gene: TRBD1; J gene: TRBJ2-5; clone size: many; V gene: TRBV20-1; CDR3 protein: CSASTGQGPETQYF; CDR3 DNA: TGCAGTGCTAGTACGGGACAGGGCCCAGAGACCCAGTACTTC
D gene: TRBD1; J gene: TRBJ2-1; clone size: many; V gene: TRBV7-9; CDR3 protein: CASSRTGGLNVNEQFF; CDR3 DNA: TGTGCCAGCAGCAGGACAGGGGGCTTGAATGTGAATGAGCAGTTCTTC
D gene: NA; J gene: TRBJ1-2; clone size: NA; V gene: TRBV28; CDR3 protein: CASSFVGRTSYGYTF; CDR3 DNA: TGTGCCAGCAGTTTTGTTGGTCGGACTTCCTATGGCTACACCTTC
D gene: NA; J gene: TRBJ2-1; clone size: NA; V gene: TRBV4-1; CDR3 protein: CASSQDAWSGYGPQFF; CDR3 DNA: TGCGCCAGCAGCCAAGATGCGTGGTCGGGGTACGGGCCGCAGTTCTTC
D gene: TRBD1; J gene: TRBJ2-2; clone size: many; V gene: TRBV5-1; CDR3 protein: CASSFGTGGPTGTGELFF; CDR3 DNA: TGCGCCAGCAGCTTCGGGACAGGGGGCCCCACAGGCACCGGGGAGCTGTTTTTT
D gene: TRBD1; J gene: TRBJ2-7; clone size: once; V gene: TRBV12-3/TRBV12-4; CDR3 protein: CASTPDRLNEQYF; CDR3 DNA: TGTGCCAGCACCCCGGACAGGTTAAACGAGCAGTACTTC
D gene: TRBD2; J gene: TRBJ2-1; clone size: few; V gene: TRBV19; CDR3 protein: CASSITSVYNEQFF; CDR3 DNA: TGTGCCAGTAGTATAACTAGCGTATACAATGAGCAGTTCTTC
D gene: TRBD1; J gene: TRBJ1-6; clone size: NA; V gene: TRBV28; CDR3 protein: CASSHRGYYNSPLHF; CDR3 DNA: TGTGCCAGCAGTCACAGGGGCTACTATAATTCACCCCTCCACTTT
D gene: TRBD1; J gene: TRBJ2-5; clone size: NA; V gene: TRBV20-1; CDR3 protein: CSASTGTAQETQYF; CDR3 DNA: TGCAGTGCTAGTACCGGGACAGCCCAAGAGACCCAGTACTTC
D gene: TRBD2; J gene: TRBJ2-1; clone size: few; V gene: TRBV12-5; CDR3 protein: CASGLVPYSGTSGYNEQFF; CDR3 DNA: TGTGCTAGTGGTTTGGTACCCTACTCCGGGACTAGCGGCTACAATGAGCAGTTCTTC
D gene: TRBD2; J gene: TRBJ2-1; clone size: NA; V gene: TRBV7-2; CDR3 protein: CASSLVASGDNEQFF; CDR3 DNA: TGTGCCAGCAGCTTAGTCGCTAGCGGGGACAATGAGCAGTTCTTC
D gene: TRBD1; J gene: TRBJ2-2; clone size: NA; V gene: TRBV6-1; CDR3 protein: CASSRWTGGIYTGELFF; CDR3 DNA: TGTGCCAGCAGTAGATGGACAGGGGGCATTTACACCGGGGAGCTGTTTTTT
D gene: TRBD1; J gene: TRBJ2-1; clone size: NA; V gene: TRBV20-1; CDR3 protein: CSVLSPGQGPLRQFF; CDR3 DNA: TGCAGTGTCCTATCACCGGGACAGGGGCCTTTGCGGCAGTTCTTC
D gene: TRBD1; J gene: TRBJ1-2; clone size: NA; V gene: TRBV7-6; CDR3 protein: CASSPTGGATYGYTF; CDR3 DNA: TGTGCCAGCAGCCCCACAGGGGGAGCAACTTATGGCTACACCTTC
D gene: NA; J gene: TRBJ2-3; clone size: many; V gene: TRBV12-3/TRBV12-4; CDR3 protein: CASSPSSGSTDTQYF; CDR3 DNA: TGTGCCAGCAGCCCTTCGAGTGGAAGCACAGATACGCAGTATTTT
D gene: TRBD1; J gene: TRBJ2-7; clone size: NA; V gene: TRBV12-3/TRBV12-4; CDR3 protein: CASSLRRNPGQGFSYEQYF; CDR3 DNA: TGTGCCAGCAGTTTACGGCGTAATCCGGGACAGGGCTTCTCCTACGAGCAGTACTTC
D gene: NA; J gene: TRBJ2-6; clone size: NA; V gene: TRBV30; CDR3 protein: CAWSKGTGANVLTF; CDR3 DNA: TGTGCCTGGAGTAAGGGAACTGGGGCCAACGTCCTGACTTTC
D gene: TRBD1; J gene: TRBJ2-7; clone size: NA; V gene: TRBV28; CDR3 protein: CASSGQGASWKQYF; CDR3 DNA: TGTGCCAGCAGTGGACAGGGGGCTTCGTGGAAGCAGTACTTC
D gene: NA; J gene: TRBJ2-7; clone size: NA; V gene: TRBV2; CDR3 protein: CASSEQGAAYEQYF; CDR3 DNA: TGTGCCAGCAGTGAGCAGGGTGCGGCCTACGAGCAGTACTTC
D gene: NA; J gene: TRBJ2-7; clone size: NA; V gene: TRBV20-1; CDR3 protein: CSASYIFYEQYF; CDR3 DNA: TGCAGTGCTAGCTACATCTTCTACGAGCAGTACTTC
D gene: TRBD1; J gene: TRBJ2-1; clone size: NA; V gene: TRBV11-1; CDR3 protein: CASSLARLDRAYNEQFF; CDR3 DNA: TGTGCCAGCAGCTTAGCGCGATTGGACAGGGCGTACAATGAGCAGTTCTTC
D gene: NA; J gene: TRBJ2-1; clone size: many; V gene: TRBV20-1; CDR3 protein: CSASNPSGEQFF; CDR3 DNA: TGCAGTGCTAGTAACCCTTCGGGTGAGCAGTTCTTC
D gene: TRBD2; J gene: TRBJ2-3; clone size: few; V gene: TRBV10-1; CDR3 protein: CASSAQTSGTDTQYF; CDR3 DNA: TGCGCCAGCAGTGCCCAGACTAGCGGTACAGATACGCAGTATTTT
D gene: NA; J gene: TRBJ2-6; clone size: many; V gene: TRBV29-1; CDR3 protein: CSVPGPGANVLTF; CDR3 DNA: TGCAGCGTTCCGGGACCTGGGGCCAACGTCCTGACTTTC
D gene: TRBD1; J gene: TRBJ2-7; clone size: NA; V gene: TRBV7-2; CDR3 protein: CASSLKTGAREQYF; CDR3 DNA: TGTGCCAGCAGCTTAAAGACAGGGGCGCGCGAGCAGTACTTC
D gene: NA; J gene: TRBJ2-6; clone size: few; V gene: TRBV3-1; CDR3 protein: CASSHGSGANVLTF; CDR3 DNA: TGTGCCAGCAGCCATGGATCTGGGGCCAACGTCCTGACTTTC
D gene: TRBD1; J gene: TRBJ2-7; clone size: few; V gene: TRBV12-3/TRBV12-4; CDR3 protein: CASSLRRGLYEQYF; CDR3 DNA: TGTGCCAGCAGTTTGCGCAGGGGGCTGTACGAGCAGTACTTC
D gene: TRBD2; J gene: TRBJ2-1; clone size: NA; V gene: TRBV24-1; CDR3 protein: CATSDLPTSGSHNEQFF; CDR3 DNA: TGTGCCACCAGTGATTTGCCTACTAGCGGGAGTCACAATGAGCAGTTCTTC
D gene: NA; J gene: TRBJ2-1; clone size: few; V gene: TRBV27; CDR3 protein: CATTGGSYNEQFF; CDR3 DNA: TGTGCCACCACCGGAGGCTCCTACAATGAGCAGTTCTTC
D gene: NA; J gene: TRBJ2-7; clone size: many; V gene: TRBV4-2; CDR3 protein: CASSQDGDLPYEQYF; CDR3 DNA: TGTGCCAGCAGCCAAGATGGGGACTTGCCCTACGAGCAGTACTTC
D gene: TRBD2; J gene: TRBJ2-1; clone size: NA; V gene: TRBV7-8; CDR3 protein: CASSSGAASGGASYNEQFF; CDR3 DNA: TGTGCCAGCAGCTCGGGGGCAGCTAGCGGGGGGGCATCATACAATGAGCAGTTCTTC
D gene: TRBD2; J gene: TRBJ2-1; clone size: few; V gene: TRBV13; CDR3 protein: CASSAPGLAGLRSYNEQFF; CDR3 DNA: TGTGCCAGCAGCGCCCCGGGACTAGCGGGTTTACGATCCTACAATGAGCAGTTCTTC
D gene: NA; J gene: TRBJ2-3; clone size: NA; V gene: TRBV15; CDR3 protein: CATSRSGRKTDTQYF; CDR3 DNA: TGTGCCACCAGCAGATCAGGGAGGAAGACAGATACGCAGTATTTT
D gene: NA; J gene: TRBJ2-1; clone size: few; V gene: TRBV28; CDR3 protein: CASSLSGASRADEQFF; CDR3 DNA: TGTGCCAGCAGTTTAAGTGGCGCCTCTCGGGCCGATGAGCAGTTCTTC
D gene: NA; J gene: TRBJ2-3; clone size: few; V gene: TRBV10-1; CDR3 protein: CASSELAPDTQYF; CDR3 DNA: TGCGCCAGCAGTGAGCTAGCGCCAGATACGCAGTATTTT
D gene: TRBD1; J gene: TRBJ2-1; clone size: few; V gene: TRBV14; CDR3 protein: CASSQLDREAESSYNEQFF; CDR3 DNA: TGTGCCAGCAGCCAACTGGACAGGGAGGCTGAAAGCTCCTACAATGAGCAGTTCTTC
D gene: NA; J gene: TRBJ1-1; clone size: NA; V gene: TRBV5-1; CDR3 protein: CASSRLTGTGTEAFF; CDR3 DNA: TGCGCCAGCAGCAGACTCACAGGGACCGGGACTGAAGCTTTCTTT
D gene: TRBD2; J gene: TRBJ2-7; clone size: once; V gene: TRBV5-1; CDR3 protein: CASSSAGSVFIPYEQYF; CDR3 DNA: TGCGCCAGCAGCTCAGCGGGATCCGTCTTTATTCCTTACGAGCAGTACTTC
D gene: NA; J gene: TRBJ2-7; clone size: once; V gene: TRBV12-3/TRBV12-4; CDR3 protein: CASSQGPLGYEQYF; CDR3 DNA: TGTGCCAGCAGTCAGGGGCCCCTGGGATACGAGCAGTACTTC
D gene: TRBD2; J gene: TRBJ2-3; clone size: NA; V gene: TRBV15; CDR3 protein: CATSRDFGGGADTQYF; CDR3 DNA: TGTGCCACCAGCAGAGATTTTGGGGGGGGAGCAGATACGCAGTATTTT